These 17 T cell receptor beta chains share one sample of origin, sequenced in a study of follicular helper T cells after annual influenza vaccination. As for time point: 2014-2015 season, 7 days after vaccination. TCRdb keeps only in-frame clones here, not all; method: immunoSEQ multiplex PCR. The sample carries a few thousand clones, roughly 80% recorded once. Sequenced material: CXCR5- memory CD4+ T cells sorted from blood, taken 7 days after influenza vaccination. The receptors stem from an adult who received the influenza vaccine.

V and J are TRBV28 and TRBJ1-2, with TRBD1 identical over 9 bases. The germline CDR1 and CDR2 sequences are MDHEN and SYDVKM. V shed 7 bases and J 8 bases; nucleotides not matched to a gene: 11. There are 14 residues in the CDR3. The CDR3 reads CASIRQGDTKGYTF. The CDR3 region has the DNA TGTGCCAGCATTCGACAGGGGGATACGAAGGGCTACACCTTC.

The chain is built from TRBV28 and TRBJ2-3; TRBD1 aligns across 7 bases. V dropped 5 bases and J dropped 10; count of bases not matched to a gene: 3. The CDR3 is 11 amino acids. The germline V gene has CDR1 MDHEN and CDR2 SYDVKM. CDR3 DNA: TGTGCCAGCAGTCTAGACAGGGCGCAGTATTTT. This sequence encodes CASSLDRAQYF.

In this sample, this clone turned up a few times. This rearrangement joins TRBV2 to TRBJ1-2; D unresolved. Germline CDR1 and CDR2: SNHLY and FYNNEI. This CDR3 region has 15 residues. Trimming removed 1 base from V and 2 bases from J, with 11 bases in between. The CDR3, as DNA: TGTGCCAGCAGTGAAGGGACGGTTCTCAACTATGGCTACACCTTC. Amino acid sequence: CASSEGTVLNYGYTF. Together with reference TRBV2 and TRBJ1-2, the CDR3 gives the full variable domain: EPEVTQTPSHQVTQMGQEVILRCVPISNHLYFYWYRQILGQKVEFLVSFYNNEISEKSEIFDDQFSVERPDGSNFTLKIRSTKLEDSAMYFCASSEGTVLNYGYTFGSGTRLTVV.

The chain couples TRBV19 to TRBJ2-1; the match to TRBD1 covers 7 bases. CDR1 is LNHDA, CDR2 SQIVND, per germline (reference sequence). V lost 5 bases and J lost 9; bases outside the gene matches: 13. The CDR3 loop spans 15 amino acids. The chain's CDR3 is CASSRQGVDPIEQFF. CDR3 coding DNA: TGTGCCAGTAGTCGACAGGGCGTGGATCCAATTGAGCAGTTCTTC.

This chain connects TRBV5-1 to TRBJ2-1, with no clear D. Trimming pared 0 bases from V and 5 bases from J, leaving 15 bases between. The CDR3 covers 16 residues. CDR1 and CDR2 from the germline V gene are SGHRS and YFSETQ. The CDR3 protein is CASSLVPAVSDNEQFF. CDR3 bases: TGCGCCAGCAGCTTGGTTCCGGCAGTTTCCGACAATGAGCAGTTCTTC.

The CDR3 nucleotides read TGTGCCAGCAGTGAAATACGAGGGAATAATTCACCCCTCCACTTT. This translates into CASSEIRGNNSPLHF. V gene TRBV2 combines with J gene TRBJ1-6; no firm D call. Germline lookup yields CDR1 SNHLY and CDR2 FYNNEI. This CDR3 has 15 amino acids. V was cut by 2 bases and J by 5 bases, with 10 bases left in between.

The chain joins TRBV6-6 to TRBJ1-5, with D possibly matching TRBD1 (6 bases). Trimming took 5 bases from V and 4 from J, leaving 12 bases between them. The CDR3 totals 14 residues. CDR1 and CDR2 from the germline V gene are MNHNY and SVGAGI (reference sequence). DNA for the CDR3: TGTGCCAGCAGTGATTTGGGGGCAAATCAGCCCCAGCATTTT. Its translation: CASSDLGANQPQHF.

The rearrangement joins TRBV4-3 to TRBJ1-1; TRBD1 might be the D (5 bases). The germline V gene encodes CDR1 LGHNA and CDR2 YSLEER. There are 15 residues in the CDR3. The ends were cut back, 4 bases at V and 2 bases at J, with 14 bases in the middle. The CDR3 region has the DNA TGCGCCAGCAGCCTAGGGGCCGGGTTCAACACTGAAGCTTTCTTT. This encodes CASSLGAGFNTEAFF.

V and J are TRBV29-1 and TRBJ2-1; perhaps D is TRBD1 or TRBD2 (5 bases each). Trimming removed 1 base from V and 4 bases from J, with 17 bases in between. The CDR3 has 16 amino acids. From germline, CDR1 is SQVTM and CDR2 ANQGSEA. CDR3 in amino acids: CSVEGLGTEPYNEQFF. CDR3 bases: TGCAGCGTTGAAGGTTTAGGGACCGAACCTTACAATGAGCAGTTCTTC.

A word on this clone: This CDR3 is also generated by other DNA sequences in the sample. The CDR3 loop is CASSSPGQTYEQYF. CDR3 DNA sequence: TGTGCCAGCAGCTCCCCGGGACAGACCTACGAGCAGTACTTC. The chain links TRBV7-9 to TRBJ2-7; 7 nucleotides agree with TRBD1. With V trimmed by 4 bases and J by 2 bases, 5 bases remained unmatched. Germline loops: CDR1 SEHNR, CDR2 FQNEAQ (reference sequence). The CDR3 has 14 residues.

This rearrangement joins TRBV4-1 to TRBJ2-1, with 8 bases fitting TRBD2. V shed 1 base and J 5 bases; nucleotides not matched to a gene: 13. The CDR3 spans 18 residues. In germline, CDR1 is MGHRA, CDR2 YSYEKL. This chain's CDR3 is CASSQVTSAHWRDNEQFF. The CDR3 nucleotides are TGCGCCAGCAGCCAAGTGACTAGCGCGCATTGGCGCGACAATGAGCAGTTCTTC.

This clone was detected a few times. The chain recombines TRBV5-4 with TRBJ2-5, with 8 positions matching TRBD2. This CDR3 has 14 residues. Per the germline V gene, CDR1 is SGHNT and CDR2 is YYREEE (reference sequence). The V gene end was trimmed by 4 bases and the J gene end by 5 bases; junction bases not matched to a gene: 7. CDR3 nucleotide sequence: TGTGCCAGCAGCCTCCGGGGGGGCCGGGAGACCCAGTACTTC. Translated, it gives CASSLRGGRETQYF. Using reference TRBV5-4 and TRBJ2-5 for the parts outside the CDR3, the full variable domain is ETGVTQSPTHLIKTRGQQVTLRCSSQSGHNTVSWYQQALGQGPQFIFQYYREEENGRGNFPPRFSGLQFPNYSSELNVNALELDDSALYLCASSLRGGRETQYFGPGTRLLVL.

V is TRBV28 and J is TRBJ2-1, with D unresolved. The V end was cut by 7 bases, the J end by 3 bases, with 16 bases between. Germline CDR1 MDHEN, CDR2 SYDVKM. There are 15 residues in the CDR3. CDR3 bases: TGTGCCAGCACCGAAGGCCCCGGATACTACAATGAGCAGTTCTTC. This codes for CASTEGPGYYNEQFF.

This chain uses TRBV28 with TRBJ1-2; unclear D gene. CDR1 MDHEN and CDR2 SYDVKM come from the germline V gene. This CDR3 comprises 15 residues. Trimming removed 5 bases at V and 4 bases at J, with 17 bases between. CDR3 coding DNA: TGTGCCAGCAGTCACCGGGCCCAGAAAGCCTATGGCTACACCTTC. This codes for CASSHRAQKAYGYTF.

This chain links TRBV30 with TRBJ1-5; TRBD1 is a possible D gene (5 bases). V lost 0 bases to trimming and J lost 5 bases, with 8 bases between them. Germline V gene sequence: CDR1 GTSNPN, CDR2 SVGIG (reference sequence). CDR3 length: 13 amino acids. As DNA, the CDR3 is TGTGCCTGGAGTGTAGGCAGGGATCAGCCCCAGCATTTT. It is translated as CAWSVGRDQPQHF.

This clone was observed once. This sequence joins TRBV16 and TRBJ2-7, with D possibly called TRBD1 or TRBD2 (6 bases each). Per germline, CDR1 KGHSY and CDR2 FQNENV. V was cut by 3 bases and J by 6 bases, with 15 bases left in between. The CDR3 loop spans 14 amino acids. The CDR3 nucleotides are TGTGCCAGCAGCCAGCTCTCAACGGGGGCCGAGCAGTACTTC. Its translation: CASSQLSTGAEQYF.

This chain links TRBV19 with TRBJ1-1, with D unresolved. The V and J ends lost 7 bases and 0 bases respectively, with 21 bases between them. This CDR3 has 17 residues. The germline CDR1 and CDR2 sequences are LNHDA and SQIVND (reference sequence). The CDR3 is CASIPGEGYRMNTEAFF. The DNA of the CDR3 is TGTGCCAGTATTCCCGGGGAAGGTTATAGAATGAACACTGAAGCTTTCTTT. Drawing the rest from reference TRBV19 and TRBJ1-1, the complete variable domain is DGGITQSPKYLFRKEGQNVTLSCEQNLNHDAMYWYRQDPGQGLRLIYYSQIVNDFQKGDIAEGYSVSREKKESFPLTVTSAQKNPTAFYLCASIPGEGYRMNTEAFFGQGTRLTVV.